This T cell receptor beta chain came from a study of OX40 agonist ivuxolimab in advanced cancers. Study findings and constraints: On average, CD8+ T cells showed a greater number of expanded clones than CD4+. Relatively little clonal expansion, among the lowest observed, appeared in partial responders at 0.1-3.0 mg/kg.

Germline trimming cut 4 bases from V and 3 bases from J; bases unmatched to any gene: 8. In germline, CDR1 is KGHSH, CDR2 LQKENI. CDR3 size: 15 residues. On this clone: The antigen remains undetermined.

The protocol was immunoSEQ multiplex PCR, while the TCRdb copy is restricted to in-frame clones and leaves out a portion. Of approximately 100,000 clones detected, roughly 91% appear once; the ten largest clones hold 0.25% to 0.35%. The starting material was CD4+ or CD8+ T cells sorted from blood, obtained in a trial of the OX40 agonist ivuxolimab. The receptor comes from an adult with an advanced solid tumor such as melanoma, head and neck, liver or kidney cancer. The J gene is TRBJ1-1, the V gene TRBV18, with 7 bases lining up with TRBD1. CDR3 protein: CASSQRQGGYTEAFF. CDR3 nucleotides: TGTGCCAGCTCACAAAGACAGGGAGGGTACACTGAAGCTTTCTTT.